This T cell receptor beta chain was recovered during a study of T-cell memory formation after mild COVID-19. Germline CDR1 and CDR2: SGHDT and YYEEEE. V lost 6 bases, J lost 6 bases, and 14 bases stayed unmatched. The CDR3 consists of 16 residues. With regard to this clonotype: Its target is not known.

Each CDR3 protein gets one entry after TCRdb re-called the 5' RACE reads with MiXCR. The sample contains hundreds of thousands of distinct CDR3 sequences, about a sixth of which appear only once. Study-wide results and limits: The SARS-CoV-2 specificity of second-wave clones reaching peak at day 37 remained unverified. Pre-infection memory contained some responding clones, which suggested that cross-reactive memory had joined.

The V call is TRBV5-6, the J call TRBJ2-3; 9 nucleotides line up with TRBD1. Specimen: PBMCs or a T cell subset sorted from them (not recorded which). This TCR derives from an adult woman who had mild COVID-19 (a few samples of this study predate the infection). Cell type and time point are not known. The CDR3 sequence: CASTPDRDRVVDTQYF. In DNA form, the CDR3 reads TGTGCCAGCACCCCCGACCGGGACAGGGTAGTCGATACGCAGTATTTT.